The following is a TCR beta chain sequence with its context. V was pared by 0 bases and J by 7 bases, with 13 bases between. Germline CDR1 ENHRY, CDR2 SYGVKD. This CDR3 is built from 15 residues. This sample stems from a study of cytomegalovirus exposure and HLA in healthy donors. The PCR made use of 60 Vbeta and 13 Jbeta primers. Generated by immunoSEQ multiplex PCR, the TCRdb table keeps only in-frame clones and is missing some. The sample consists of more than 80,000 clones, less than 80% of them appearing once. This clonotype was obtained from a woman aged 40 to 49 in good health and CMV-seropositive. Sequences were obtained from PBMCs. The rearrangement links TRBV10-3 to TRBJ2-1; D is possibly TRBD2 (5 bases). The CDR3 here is CAISESLAPQNEQFF. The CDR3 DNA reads TGTGCCATCAGTGAGTCCCTAGCCCCCCAAAATGAGCAGTTCTTC.